One sample yielded the 25 T cell receptor beta chains listed below, sequenced in a study of blood T cell repertoires in COVID-19. TCRdb's table, derived via immunoSEQ multiplex PCR, lists solely in-frame clones and lacks some. The data show 200,000 to 300,000 clones, with roughly 88% seen just once and roughly 6.8% held by the top ten. Sequenced sample: peripheral blood. These receptors originate from a woman aged 25-40 years with COVID-19, enrolled during active disease.

The gene calls are TRBV13 and TRBJ2-4, with a weak D call TRBD1 (6 bases). Per germline, CDR1 PRHDT and CDR2 FYEKMQ (reference sequence). V was pared by 1 base and J by 2 bases, with 12 bases between. The CDR3 runs 16 residues. The CDR3 sequence is CASSLAQGSSKNIQYF. The CDR3 bases are TGTGCCAGCAGCTTAGCACAGGGTTCGTCCAAAAACATTCAGTACTTC.

This clone was seen just once. This chain links TRBV5-8 with TRBJ1-5, with D perhaps matching TRBD1 (6 bases). Germline lookup yields CDR1 SGHTS and CDR2 YDEGEE. The V gene lost 2 bases and the J gene lost 0 bases, with 9 bases spanning the gap. This CDR3 contains 15 residues. The CDR3 spells CASSLGGYSNQPQHF. The CDR3, as DNA: TGTGCCAGCAGCTTAGGGGGTTATAGCAATCAGCCCCAGCATTTT. The full variable domain, with the rest looked up from reference TRBV5-8 and TRBJ1-5, is EAGVTQSPTHLIKTRGQQATLRCSPISGHTSVYWYQQALGLGLQFLLWYDEGEERNRGNFPPRFSGRQFPNYSSELNVNALELEDSALYLCASSLGGYSNQPQHFGDGTRLSIL.

The rearrangement links TRBV6-2 or TRBV6-3 to TRBJ2-1; the match to TRBD2 covers 11 bases. Germline values: CDR1 MNHEY, CDR2 SVGEGT. The CDR3 runs 19 residues. V trimming: 6 bases; J trimming: 0 bases; junction bases outside the gene matches: 13. CDR3 nucleotide sequence: TGTGCCAGCAGCCACCTGGGGTTAGCGGGAGGGCGCTCCTACAATGAGCAGTTCTTC. Protein product: CASSHLGLAGGRSYNEQFF.

This clone was counted a single time. DNA of the CDR3: TGTGCCATCAGCCGGGGGGGGAGCAATCAGCCCCAGCATTTT. Amino acids: CAISRGGSNQPQHF. V gene TRBV10-3 combines with J gene TRBJ1-5; a possible D gene is TRBD1 (5 bases). Germline-derived CDR1 and CDR2 are ENHRY and SYGVKD. This CDR3 has 14 amino acids. V was trimmed by 6 bases and J by 1 base, leaving 10 bases between them.

The V gene is TRBV7-9, the J gene TRBJ2-7, with D maybe TRBD2 (6 bases). Looked up from germline, CDR1 is SEHNR and CDR2 is FQNEAQ (reference sequence). The CDR3 contains 14 residues. The V end lost 0 bases, the J end lost 2 bases, and 8 bases lay between the germline ends. CDR3 region: CASSLAGGPYEQYV. As DNA, the CDR3 is TGTGCCAGCAGCTTAGCGGGGGGTCCCTACGAGCAGTACGTC.

V and J are TRBV3-1 (or the pseudogene TRBV3-2) and TRBJ2-1; 10 positions match TRBD2. The CDR3 spans 16 residues. CDR1 and CDR2 from the germline V gene are LGHDT and YNNKEL (reference sequence). The V and J ends lost 2 bases and 7 bases, in that order; junction bases with no gene match: 8. The DNA for the CDR3 is TGTGCCAGCAGCCAATACGGGAGCGGGGGGGCGAATGAGCAGTTCTTC. As protein: CASSQYGSGGANEQFF.

The J gene is TRBJ2-1, the V gene TRBV19; 11 nucleotides agree with TRBD2. V dropped 6 bases and J dropped 2; count of bases not matched to a gene: 12. Germline CDR1 LNHDA, CDR2 SQIVND (reference sequence). The CDR3 contains 18 residues. The CDR3 DNA follows: TGTGCCAGTAGAGACTCTAGCGGGAGGACCGTTGCCTACAATGAGCAGTTCTTC. Amino acid sequence: CASRDSSGRTVAYNEQFF.

This clone was seen a single time. V gene TRBV9 combines with J gene TRBJ1-5; 7 bases are shared with TRBD1. Germline CDR1 SGDLS, CDR2 YYNGEE. CDR3 length: 14 residues. J was trimmed by 5 bases and V by 2 bases; bases with no gene match: 4. In DNA, the CDR3 is TGTGCCAGCAGCGTCGGGACAGAGGATCAGCCCCAGCATTTT. Its protein product is CASSVGTEDQPQHF.

V is TRBV6-5 and J is TRBJ1-3; tentatively, D is TRBD1 (5 bases). V gave up 0 bases and J gave up 4 bases, with 13 bases separating them. Germline CDR1 is MNHEY and CDR2 is SVGAGI. CDR3 length equals 16 residues. The CDR3 DNA reads TGTGCCAGCAGTTACTCGATGGGGACTCCGGGAAACACCATATATTTT. Amino acid sequence: CASSYSMGTPGNTIYF.

The chain employs TRBV7-2 and TRBJ1-2, with 8 bases aligning to TRBD1. The CDR3 runs 18 residues. CDR1 and CDR2 (germline): SGHTA, FQGNSA. The ends lost 8 bases at V and 8 bases at J; junction bases unmatched: 25. Here the CDR3 reads CASPLDRLDRAALKGYTF. The DNA for the CDR3 is TGTGCCAGCCCTCTTGACCGACTGGACAGGGCCGCTCTAAAGGGCTACACCTTC.

With regard to this clone: One junction end does not reproduce the germline sequence, and a read error may be involved. The V and J genes are TRBV7-9 and TRBJ2-3; 15 positions agree with TRBD2. The CDR3 totals 19 residues. Germline-derived CDR1 and CDR2 are SEHNR and FQNEAQ (reference sequence). For the CDR3, the DNA is TGTGCCAGCAGCTCGAATCCGGGACTAGCGGGGGGACGCACAAATACGCAGTATTTT. This codes for CASSSNPGLAGGRTNTQYF.

CDR3: CASSPGLAGNNEQFF. Written as DNA, the CDR3 is TGTGCCAGCAGCCCAGGACTAGCGGGAAACAATGAGCAGTTCTTC. The V gene is TRBV11-2, the J gene TRBJ2-1; TRBD2 aligns across 12 bases. Germline V gene lookup returns CDR1 SGHAT and CDR2 FQNNGV. V was clipped by 5 bases and J by 5 bases; unmatched bases: 4. The CDR3 has 15 residues.

V and J are TRBV15 and TRBJ2-3; no reliable D call. Trimming shortened V by 3 bases and J by 2 bases, and 3 bases separated the two germline ends. The CDR3 is 12 amino acids. Germline assignment: CDR1 LNHNV and CDR2 YYDKDF (reference sequence). This CDR3 reads CATSSHTDTQYF. DNA of the CDR3: TGTGCCACCAGCAGTCACACAGATACGCAGTATTTT.

The chain carries TRBV11-2 and TRBJ2-1, with 8 bases fitting TRBD2. CDR3 length: 15 residues. CDR1 is SGHAT, CDR2 FQNNGV, per germline. The V and J ends lost 3 bases and 7 bases, in that order; junction bases with no gene match: 8. This chain's CDR3 is CASSFSGTPGNEQFF. For the CDR3, the DNA is TGTGCCAGCAGCTTTAGCGGGACGCCTGGGAATGAGCAGTTCTTC.

This clone turned up a few times. The genes are TRBV7-9 and TRBJ1-2; D remains unclear. The CDR3 has 13 amino acids. Germline-derived CDR1 and CDR2 are SEHNR and FQNEAQ (reference sequence). V was trimmed by 3 bases and J by 4 bases, leaving 9 bases between them. CDR3 amino acids: CASSLSGFYGYTF. CDR3 DNA sequence: TGTGCCAGCAGCTTGTCGGGGTTCTATGGCTACACCTTC.

The chain joins TRBV4-2 to TRBJ2-7, with 10 bases that match TRBD1. V trimming: 4 bases; J trimming: 5 bases; junction bases outside the gene matches: 5. The CDR3 length is 14 residues. The germline V gene has CDR1 LGHNA and CDR2 YNFKEQ. CDR3 sequence: CASSRSTGGDEQYF. The CDR3 region has the DNA TGTGCCAGCAGCCGCTCGACAGGGGGCGACGAGCAGTACTTC.

The V call is TRBV27, the J call TRBJ1-5; D is possibly TRBD1 (6 bases). CDR1 and CDR2 from the germline V gene are MNHEY and SMNVEV (reference sequence). The V gene lost 11 bases and the J gene lost 4 bases, with 18 bases spanning the gap. This CDR3 region has 14 residues. In DNA form, the CDR3 reads TGTGCCGTCGGGACACCTCACCTAAATCAGCCCCAGCATTTT. Amino acids: CAVGTPHLNQPQHF.

The rearrangement joins TRBV6-5 to TRBJ2-5, with TRBD2 matching over 9 bases. The V gene end was trimmed by 4 bases and the J gene end by 1 base; junction bases not matched to a gene: 4. Germline CDR1 reads MNHEY; CDR2 reads SVGAGI. The CDR3 is 15 residues long. Written as DNA, the CDR3 is TGTGCCAGCAGTTGGTCTAGCGGGACCCAAGAGACCCAGTACTTC. This sequence encodes CASSWSSGTQETQYF.

This clone was found once. V and J are TRBV6-1 and TRBJ1-2, with 9 positions matching TRBD1. V lost 5 bases, J lost 4 bases, and 2 bases stayed unmatched. The V gene's germline CDR1 is MNHNS and CDR2 SASEGT. This CDR3 contains 13 residues. CDR3 bases: TGTGCCAGCAGTTTACAGGGGGCCTATGGCTACACCTTC. It codes for CASSLQGAYGYTF.

V gene TRBV19 combines with J gene TRBJ2-2, with TRBD1 matching over 8 bases. This CDR3 contains 17 residues. With 9 bases clipped from V and 0 bases from J, the junction kept 12 bases outside the gene matches. Germline lookup yields CDR1 LNHDA and CDR2 SQIVND (reference sequence). As DNA, the CDR3 is TGTGCCAGCCGGGACAGGTCCTACGGAACGAACACCGGGGAGCTGTTTTTT. As protein: CASRDRSYGTNTGELFF. Variable domain in full (rest from reference TRBV19 and TRBJ2-2): DGGITQSPKYLFRKEGQNVTLSCEQNLNHDAMYWYRQDPGQGLRLIYYSQIVNDFQKGDIAEGYSVSREKKESFPLTVTSAQKNPTAFYLCASRDRSYGTNTGELFFGEGSRLTVL.

The V and J genes are TRBV3-1 (or the pseudogene TRBV3-2) and TRBJ2-3, with 7 positions matching TRBD1. This CDR3 region has 16 residues. V lost 3 bases to trimming and J lost 1 base; unmatched junction nucleotides: 7. From germline, CDR1 is LGHDT and CDR2 YNNKEL (reference sequence). The chain's CDR3 is CASSQELGGGTDTQYF. The CDR3 DNA is TGTGCCAGCAGCCAGGAACTAGGGGGCGGCACAGATACGCAGTATTTT.

The chain links TRBV28 to TRBJ1-2; TRBD1 matches at 8 bases. Germline V gene sequence: CDR1 MDHEN, CDR2 SYDVKM. The junction had 13 bases not matched to a gene; V was cut back by 5 bases and J by 8 bases. There are 15 residues in the CDR3. The CDR3 DNA sequence: TGTGCCAGCAGTCCCCGGACAGGGAGGACCAGGGGCTACACCTTC. Its protein product is CASSPRTGRTRGYTF.

Only one count was recorded for this clone. The genes are TRBV28 and TRBJ1-1; unclear D gene. The V end was cut by 5 bases, the J end by 5 bases, with 18 bases between. This CDR3 comprises 15 residues. Per the germline V gene, CDR1 is MDHEN and CDR2 is SYDVKM. The CDR3 sequence is CASSRYVMSGTEAFF. Written as DNA, the CDR3 is TGTGCCAGCAGTCGGTACGTAATGTCGGGGACTGAAGCTTTCTTT. The full variable domain, its missing parts supplied by reference TRBV28 and TRBJ1-1, is DVKVTQSSRYLVKRTGEKVFLECVQDMDHENMFWYRQDPGLGLRLIYFSYDVKMKEKGDIPEGYSVSREKKERFSLILESASTNQTSMYLCASSRYVMSGTEAFFGQGTRLTVV.

This clone appeared a single time. This sequence joins TRBV7-2 and TRBJ2-5, with 16 bases aligning to TRBD2. CDR1 and CDR2 (germline): SGHTA, FQGNSA. V lost 3 bases to trimming and J lost 5 bases; unmatched junction nucleotides: 0. The CDR3 is 15 amino acids. The DNA of the CDR3 is TGTGCCAGCAGCTTGGGACTAGCGGGAGGGGAGACCCAGTACTTC. Its translation: CASSLGLAGGETQYF. The full variable domain, in which reference TRBV7-2 and TRBJ2-5 provide the parts outside the CDR3, is GAGVSQSPSNKVTEKGKDVELRCDPISGHTALYWYRQSLGQGLEFLIYFQGNSAPDKSGLPSDRFSAERTGGSVSTLTIQRTQQEDSAVYLCASSLGLAGGETQYFGPGTRLLVL.

The genes are TRBV5-6 and TRBJ1-2; D gene uncertain. The germline gives CDR1 SGHDT, CDR2 YYEEEE. The V end was cut by 6 bases, the J end by 1 base, with 7 bases between. This CDR3 region has 12 residues. This chain's CDR3 is CASTLGNYGYTF. The CDR3 nucleotides read TGTGCCAGCACCCTCGGTAACTATGGCTACACCTTC. The variable domain in full, with the rest retrieved from reference TRBV5-6 and TRBJ1-2, is DAGVTQSPTHLIKTRGQQVTLRCSPKSGHDTVSWYQQALGQGPQFIFQYYEEEERQRGNFPDRFSGHQFPNYSSELNVNALLLGDSALYLCASTLGNYGYTFGSGTRLTVV.